This TCR beta chain was found in a study of shared clonotypes between healthy human individuals. The study, taken as a whole, reports: Despite large depth, rarefaction showed incomplete sorted-subset sequencing. The expectation was that sequencing depth would affect clonotype sharing among donors.

Details on this clone: The antigen remains unidentified.

Assay: immunoSEQ multiplex PCR; the TCRdb copy retains only in-frame clones and omits some. The repertoire holds some 1 million clones, with roughly 70% as singletons. Germline CDR1 and CDR2: SGHRS and YFSETQ. CDR3 length equals 13 residues. The V gene lost 4 bases and the J gene lost 3 bases, with 10 bases spanning the gap. Researchers partitioned CD4+ cells into CD45RA+ naive and CD45RA-negative memory subsets. This chain joins TRBV5-1 and TRBJ1-1; the D is unclear. The specimen was memory CD4+ T cells sorted from blood. Subset defined: CD45RA-negative fraction. The clonotype comes from a man aged 18 to 30 in good health. The CDR3 DNA reads as TGCGCCAGCAGCCCCTTAAGTGACACTGAAGCTTTCTTT. Encoded protein: CASSPLSDTEAFF.